This T cell receptor beta chain was captured in a study of T-cell memory formation after mild COVID-19. TCRdb reanalysed the 5' RACE reads using MiXCR and keeps one entry per CDR3 protein. The profile shows hundreds of thousands of distinct CDR3 sequences, over 20% of them singletons. Germline assignment: CDR1 DFQATT and CDR2 SNEGSKA (reference sequence). The CDR3 spans 16 residues. With V trimmed by 1 base and J by 5 bases, 11 bases remained unmatched. The chain carries TRBV20-1 and TRBJ2-7, with 10 nucleotides matching TRBD2. The sequence derives from an adult woman who had mild COVID-19 (a few samples of this study predate the infection). Cell type and time point are not known. The sequencing sample was made of PBMCs or a T cell subset sorted from them (not recorded which). The CDR3 DNA is TGCAGTGCTAGAGGGGGGGCAGCGGGAGGGCCGCACGAGCAGTACTTC. Translated, it gives CSARGGAAGGPHEQYF.